This T cell receptor beta chain was identified in a study of T cell responses to AZD1222 COVID-19 vaccine. Study-wide results and limits: Across spike, vaccine-associated CD4 TCRs were found, dominant at 160-218 and 743-854. Spike-specific TCR repertoires showed rising breadth and depth after two AZD1222 doses. Donors skewed white British and female; clonal diversity was possibly underestimated.

Trimming removed 4 bases at V and 6 bases at J, with 15 bases between. There are 15 residues in the CDR3. Looked up from germline, CDR1 is SEHNR and CDR2 is FQNEAQ (reference sequence). Only in-frame clones appear in the TCRdb table, and some are missing; sequencing was by immunoSEQ multiplex PCR. Of roughly 120,000 clones in the sample, approximately 83% were seen once. A word on this clone: Antigen: not known.

The material was peripheral blood, obtained on day 0 of AZD1222 vaccination. The TCR sequence derives from an adult in good health. V usage is TRBV7-9 and J usage is TRBJ1-4, with D unresolved. CDR3 region: CASSWPAPGYEKLFF. The CDR3, as DNA: TGTGCCAGCAGCTGGCCAGCCCCGGGCTATGAAAAACTGTTTTTT.